These T cell receptor beta chains were read from a single sample in a study of blood T cell repertoires in COVID-19. TCRdb's table, derived via immunoSEQ multiplex PCR, lists solely in-frame clones and lacks some. Of fewer than 200,000 clones in the sample, just over 90% were seen once. Sequences were obtained from peripheral blood. The receptor set was obtained from a young man with COVID-19, enrolled during active disease. Both conserved end residues are part of each CDR3. A D gene is named only where the DNA matches it firmly. Some rows mark clone size as missing; the rest say once, few, many or name a class of expanded clone.

clone_size	j_call	cdr3_length	v_call	d_call	cdr3_aa	cdr3_nt
-	TRBJ2-2	15	TRBV2	TRBD2	CASSVTSGSAGELFF	TGTGCCAGCAGTGTAACTAGCGGGAGCGCCGGGGAGCTGTTTTTT
once	TRBJ1-5	18	TRBV4-1	-	CASSQLGPGVISNQPQHF	TGCGCCAGCAGCCAATTGGGTCCGGGAGTGATAAGCAATCAGCCCCAGCATTTT
-	TRBJ2-7	15	TRBV15	TRBD2	CATSRTSGGTYEQYF	TGTGCCACCAGCAGAACTAGCGGGGGAACCTACGAGCAGTACTTC
once	TRBJ1-3	14	TRBV6-2/TRBV6-3	-	CASSYGPSGNTIYF	TGTGCCAGCAGTTACGGCCCCTCTGGAAACACCATATATTTT
-	TRBJ1-2	15	TRBV27	TRBD1	CASTRGQGLGYGYTF	TGTGCCAGCACCCGCGGACAGGGTTTGGGCTATGGCTACACCTTC
-	TRBJ2-2	14	TRBV11-2	-	CASSFRGVAGELFF	TGTGCCAGCAGCTTCAGGGGGGTCGCCGGGGAGCTGTTTTTT
-	TRBJ1-1	13	TRBV28	-	CASTRSGNTEAFF	TGTGCCAGCACCAGATCGGGGAACACTGAAGCTTTCTTT
-	TRBJ1-2	14	TRBV24-1	-	CATSDSTGWHGYTF	TGTGCCACCAGTGACTCAACAGGGTGGCATGGCTACACCTTC
-	TRBJ2-7	15	TRBV19	TRBD2	CASRVAGDFSYEQYF	TGTGCCAGTAGGGTAGCGGGAGACTTCTCCTACGAGCAGTACTTC
-	TRBJ2-3	16	TRBV5-1	-	CASSLVGSGSTDTQYF	TGCGCCAGCAGCTTGGTGGGTAGCGGTAGCACAGATACGCAGTATTTT
-	TRBJ1-2	13	TRBV6-1	-	CASSEGGDRDYTF	TGTGCCAGCAGTGAAGGAGGAGACAGAGACTACACCTTC
-	TRBJ1-6	15	TRBV7-9	TRBD1	CASSPLTGTYSPLHF	TGTGCCAGCAGCCCGTTGACAGGGACTTATTCACCCCTCCACTTT
-	TRBJ1-5	15	TRBV19	TRBD1	CASRITGDSNQPQHF	TGTGCCAGTAGGATAACAGGGGATAGCAATCAGCCCCAGCATTTT
-	TRBJ2-7	13	TRBV6-2/TRBV6-3	-	CASSRQDPYEQYF	TGTGCCAGCAGTAGACAGGACCCCTACGAGCAGTACTTC
-	TRBJ2-5	13	TRBV29-1	-	CSVEETTAGTQYF	TGCAGCGTTGAAGAGACAACAGCGGGGACCCAGTACTTC
few	TRBJ2-1	15	TRBV30	TRBD2	CAWSRLGTSGREQFF	TGTGCCTGGAGTCGATTAGGGACTAGCGGGAGGGAACAGTTCTTC
-	TRBJ1-2	14	TRBV9	TRBD1	CASSVEDRGEKGTF	TGTGCCAGCAGCGTAGAGGACAGGGGGGAAAAAGGCACCTTC
-	TRBJ2-2	14	TRBV21-1	-	CASSCRGRTGELFF	TGTGCCAGCAGCTGCAGGGGGCGAACCGGGGAGCTGTTTTTT
-	TRBJ2-7	14	TRBV9	-	CASSVAGDTYEQYF	TGTGCCAGCAGCGTAGCTGGGGACACCTACGAGCAGTACTTC
-	TRBJ1-2	16	TRBV6-5	TRBD1	CASSYSEQGAGYGYTF	TGTGCCAGCAGTTACTCGGAACAGGGGGCTGGCTATGGCTACACCTTC
-	TRBJ2-5	15	TRBV3-1/TRBV3-2	-	CASSQERKEQETQYF	TGTGCCAGCAGCCAAGAGCGGAAGGAACAAGAGACCCAGTACTTC
-	TRBJ2-1	15	TRBV6-4	-	CASSDLASEMGLQFF	TGTGCCAGCAGTGACCTAGCGTCCGAGATGGGTTTGCAGTTCTTC
-	TRBJ2-5	16	TRBV2	TRBD1	CASRKQGARGGETQYF	TGTGCCAGCAGGAAACAGGGGGCGCGTGGAGGAGAGACCCAGTACTTC
-	TRBJ2-7	13	TRBV5-1	-	CASSLGGVYEQYF	TGCGCCAGCAGCTTGGGTGGAGTCTACGAGCAGTACTTC
-	TRBJ1-2	13	TRBV9	-	CASSRGSNYGYTF	TGTGCCAGCAGTCGAGGGTCTAACTATGGCTACACCTTC
-	TRBJ1-1	16	TRBV14	TRBD1	CASSQPGQGGGTEAFF	TGTGCCAGCAGCCAGCCGGGACAGGGTGGGGGCACTGAAGCTTTCTTT
-	TRBJ1-1	15	TRBV24-1	TRBD1	CATSASRGGRREAFF	TGTGCCACCAGTGCGTCAAGAGGGGGCCGAAGGGAAGCTTTCTTT
-	TRBJ2-7	13	TRBV19	-	CASSGQNYYEQYF	TGTGCCAGTAGTGGACAGAATTACTACGAGCAGTACTTC